The present T cell receptor (beta chain) was sequenced within a study of blood T cell repertoires in COVID-19. Study details: COVID-19 samples from acute and convalescent phases originated in the United States, Italy and Spain. In each case, the material was cDNA or gDNA derived from T cells, B-cell-depleted T cells, or PBMCs.

The germline V gene encodes CDR1 MNHEY and CDR2 SVGEGT. J lost 5 bases, V lost 8 bases, and 22 bases had no gene match. The CDR3 loop spans 19 amino acids. Per the study methods: The authors estimated nucleated cell counts from reference gene primer amplification. TCRdb's copy holds only in-frame clones and misses some; the assay was immunoSEQ multiplex PCR. V, J and clone size are taken as reported in that table, and D and trimming were inferred from the DNA itself. The table shows about 36,000 clones, with 75% to 95% occurring only once. Sequenced material: peripheral blood. The sequence came from a human donor in a cohort sampled during active COVID-19. The chain couples TRBV6-2 or TRBV6-3 to TRBJ2-5; 11 bases align to TRBD2. CDR3 amino acids: CASGHTLGLAGIGGETQYF. DNA for the CDR3: TGTGCCAGCGGCCACACTCTAGGACTAGCGGGCATAGGAGGGGAGACCCAGTACTTC.